One sample yielded the 2 T cell receptor beta chains listed below, sequenced in a study of cytomegalovirus exposure and HLA in healthy donors. Assay: immunoSEQ multiplex PCR; the TCRdb copy retains only in-frame clones and omits some. The repertoire holds some 170,000 clones, with approximately 87% as singletons. Sequencing used PBMCs. The receptor source for this set is a woman in her 30s in good health and CMV-seronegative.

The V call is TRBV2, the J call TRBJ1-4, with a weak D call TRBD1 (5 bases). Germline CDR1 and CDR2: SNHLY and FYNNEI. The CDR3 length is 15 residues. V lost 5 bases, J lost 2 bases, and 12 bases lay in between. CDR3 sequence: CASSLLGPTNEKLFF. The CDR3 nucleotides are TGTGCCAGCAGTCTTTTGGGGCCTACTAATGAAAAACTGTTTTTT.

The chain carries TRBV5-1 and TRBJ1-6; D unresolved. Germline-derived CDR1 and CDR2 are SGHRS and YFSETQ. This CDR3 spans 15 amino acids. V was cut by 2 bases and J by 0 bases, with 6 bases left in between. This CDR3 reads CASSFSSSYNSPLHF. The CDR3 DNA reads TGCGCCAGCAGCTTTTCGAGCTCCTATAATTCACCCCTCCACTTT.